Listed here are 28 T cell receptor beta chains from one sample, sequenced in a study of CXCR3-negative and CXCR3-positive naive CD8 T cells. UMI-tagged TRB cDNA libraries were built via 5' RACE. TCRdb re-called the 5' RACE reads and gives one entry per CDR3 protein, without DNA. In all, the sample yields 65,000 to 75,000 distinct CDR3 sequences. Material for sequencing was naive CXCR3- CD8+ T cells from blood. Indicated subset: CD45RO-CCR7+CD27+CD95- naive CD8+ T cells lacking CXCR3 (TNR3-). The receptors originated from a human donor in good health. Some clones in this sample may be carry-over from other donors' samples.

The chain has TRBV6-5 and TRBJ2-5; the D call from TCRdb, TRBD2, cannot be confirmed without DNA. This CDR3 region has 15 residues. Germline CDR1 is MNHEY and CDR2 is SVGAGI. CDR3 protein: CASSYRASGEETQYF.

The genes are TRBV15 and TRBJ1-1. Per the germline V gene, CDR1 is LNHNV and CDR2 is YYDKDF (reference sequence). This CDR3 region has 15 residues. CDR3 protein: CATSRDLLSVTEAFF.

V and J are TRBV28 and TRBJ1-1; TCRdb returns TRBD1, unconfirmable since there is no DNA. The V gene's germline CDR1 is MDHEN and CDR2 SYDVKM. This CDR3 contains 13 residues. The chain's CDR3 is CASSFRGNTEAFF.

The chain links TRBV20-1 to TRBJ2-2; lacking DNA, the TRBD1 call made by TCRdb goes unchecked. The length of the CDR3 is 13 residues. CDR1 is DFQATT and CDR2 is SNEGSKA in the germline V gene (reference sequence). This chain's CDR3 is CSARGQDTGELFF.

This chain uses TRBV20-1 with TRBJ2-1; absent DNA, TCRdb's TRBD1 call cannot be checked. CDR3 size: 15 residues. Germline V gives CDR1 DFQATT, CDR2 SNEGSKA (reference sequence). The CDR3 here is CSAVGQGPSYNEQFF.

V usage is TRBV7-2 and J usage is TRBJ2-3; TCRdb reports TRBD2, a call that lacks DNA to check it against. Germline-derived CDR1 and CDR2 are SGHTA and FQGNSA. The length of the CDR3 is 17 residues. CDR3 region: CASSSGLAGGRTDTQYF.

V is TRBV21-1 and J is TRBJ1-2; TCRdb returns TRBD1, unconfirmable since there is no DNA. TRBV21-1 is marked as a pseudogene. The CDR3 totals 14 residues. The CDR3 sequence: CASSGQESNSGYTF.

Here the CDR3 reads CASSLNRDRVPNFYGYTF. The V and J genes are TRBV28 and TRBJ1-2; the D call of TRBD1 rests on TCRdb alone, since no DNA is present to check it. Germline CDR1 is MDHEN and CDR2 is SYDVKM. The CDR3 length is 18 residues.

The J gene is TRBJ2-1, the V gene TRBV29-1; TCRdb's D gene call, TRBD2, goes unchecked for lack of DNA. Germline lookup yields CDR1 SQVTM and CDR2 ANQGSEA. CDR3 length: 16 amino acids. This chain's CDR3 is CSVESSASGSPNEQFF.

The chain couples TRBV5-5 to TRBJ1-1. The CDR3 consists of 15 residues. From germline, CDR1 is SGHKS and CDR2 YYEKEE (reference sequence). The CDR3 reads CASSLKEGMNTEAFF.

The V call is TRBV20-1, the J call TRBJ2-7; absent DNA, TCRdb's TRBD1 call cannot be checked. Germline V gene sequence: CDR1 DFQATT, CDR2 SNEGSKA (reference sequence). CDR3 size: 15 residues. The chain's CDR3 is CSAEPRTEETAEQYF.

The rearrangement links TRBV6-5 to TRBJ2-7. The CDR3 sequence is 15 residues long. Germline loops: CDR1 MNHEY, CDR2 SVGAGI. CDR3 loop: CASSYSRTSPSEQYF.

The rearrangement links TRBV29-1 to TRBJ2-7; checking the TCRdb D call of TRBD1 is not possible without DNA. From germline, CDR1 is SQVTM and CDR2 ANQGSEA. The CDR3 covers 13 residues. The CDR3 is CSVKPGQAYEQYF.

This clonotype is labeled medium-sized based on frequency. The chain employs TRBV20-1 and TRBJ1-2. Germline V gene sequence: CDR1 DFQATT, CDR2 SNEGSKA (reference sequence). The CDR3 totals 12 residues. The CDR3 loop is CSARRQEYGYTF.

The chain uses TRBV6-5 and TRBJ2-7; checking the TCRdb D call of TRBD2 is not possible without DNA. This CDR3 comprises 16 residues. Germline V gene data show CDR1 as MNHEY and CDR2 as SVGAGI. The CDR3 sequence is CASSYALGERDYEQYF.

The rearrangement links TRBV29-1 to TRBJ1-1. This CDR3 comprises 11 residues. Germline values: CDR1 SQVTM, CDR2 ANQGSEA. The CDR3 sequence: CSVGQNTEAFF.

This chain joins TRBV11-2 and TRBJ1-2. CDR3 length: 14 amino acids. Germline V gene sequence: CDR1 SGHAT, CDR2 FQNNGV. CDR3 residues: CASSLTADNYGYTF.

This sequence joins TRBV6-2 or TRBV6-3 and TRBJ2-1; absent DNA, TCRdb's TRBD1 call cannot be checked. This CDR3 is 12 amino acids long. CDR1 is MNHEY, CDR2 SVGEGT, per germline. The CDR3 loop reads CASGFRGNEQFF.

The chain links TRBV7-2 to TRBJ2-7; absent DNA, TCRdb's TRBD2 call cannot be checked. CDR3 length: 14 amino acids. In germline, CDR1 is SGHTA, CDR2 FQGNSA. CDR3 sequence: CASSLIAGAIEQYF.

V is TRBV7-2 and J is TRBJ1-2. CDR3 length: 15 amino acids. Germline CDR1 SGHTA, CDR2 FQGNSA. This CDR3 is CASSLWDSGPYGYTF. Full variable domain (remainder filled in from reference TRBV7-2 and TRBJ1-2): GAGVSQSPSNKVTEKGKDVELRCDPISGHTALYWYRQSLGQGLEFLIYFQGNSAPDKSGLPSDRFSAERTGGSVSTLTIQRTQQEDSAVYLCASSLWDSGPYGYTFGSGTRLTVV.

The V and J genes are TRBV7-2 and TRBJ2-5; TCRdb's assignment of TRBD2 cannot be checked, as there is no DNA. Germline loops: CDR1 SGHTA, CDR2 FQGNSA. The length of the CDR3 is 17 residues. The CDR3 sequence: CASSPSKAGGLQETQYF.

This chain links TRBV7-2 with TRBJ2-3; the TCRdb D gene call, TRBD2, has no DNA to confirm it. The CDR3 contains 15 residues. Germline CDR1 reads SGHTA; CDR2 reads FQGNSA. Here the CDR3 reads CASSSLAGDPDTQYF.

This chain joins TRBV7-9 and TRBJ2-5; the TRBD1 assignment by TCRdb is unverifiable without DNA. The CDR3 is 15 residues long. CDR1 and CDR2 from the germline V gene are SEHNR and FQNEAQ (reference sequence). The CDR3 here is CASSSNPGQQETQYF.

The CDR3 is CASSQDSAGYGYTF. The J gene is TRBJ1-2, the V gene TRBV4-2. Germline V gives CDR1 LGHNA, CDR2 YNFKEQ. CDR3 size: 14 residues.

The chain carries TRBV7-7 and TRBJ2-2; TCRdb picks TRBD1, but there is no DNA to check that call. CDR1 is SSHAT, CDR2 FNYEAQ, per germline (reference sequence). The length of the CDR3 is 15 residues. CDR3 residues: CASSLEPGDTGELFF. Using reference TRBV7-7 and TRBJ2-2 for the parts outside the CDR3, the full variable domain is GAGVSQSPRYKVTKRGQDVTLRCDPISSHATLYWYQQALGQGPEFLTYFNYEAQPDKSGLPSDRFSAERPEGSISTLTIQRTEQRDSAMYRCASSLEPGDTGELFFGEGSRLTVL.

The CDR3 spells CASSLVAGGEYNEQFF. The chain uses TRBV4-2 and TRBJ2-1; checking the TCRdb D call of TRBD2 is not possible without DNA. This CDR3 has 16 residues. Germline V lookup: CDR1 LGHNA, CDR2 YNFKEQ.

This chain connects TRBV9 to TRBJ2-1; with no DNA, the TCRdb D assignment of TRBD2 cannot be verified. Germline V gene data show CDR1 as SGDLS and CDR2 as YYNGEE. The CDR3 has 16 amino acids. The CDR3 spells CASSPPGGPNHNEQFF.

This chain links TRBV29-1 with TRBJ2-1. Germline V gives CDR1 SQVTM, CDR2 ANQGSEA. The CDR3 length is 12 residues. The chain's CDR3 is CSEGGSYNEQFF.